Listed here is a single TCR beta chain. The assay was immunoSEQ multiplex PCR, and TCRdb's table has in-frame clones only and misses some. The data contain just under 65,000 clones, 75% to 85% of them singletons. This entry is derived from a study of control samples from healthy donors and cancer patients. CDR3 length: 13 amino acids. Trimming pared 6 bases from V and 6 bases from J, leaving 14 bases between. This rearrangement joins TRBV12-3 or TRBV12-4 to TRBJ1-1; a possible D gene is TRBD1 (5 bases). The specimen was blood. The TCR was taken from a man between 40 and 49 years old in good health. DNA for the CDR3: TGTGCCAGCAGAATAGGGGTAGGGCCTGAAGCTTTCTTT. It specifies CASRIGVGPEAFF.